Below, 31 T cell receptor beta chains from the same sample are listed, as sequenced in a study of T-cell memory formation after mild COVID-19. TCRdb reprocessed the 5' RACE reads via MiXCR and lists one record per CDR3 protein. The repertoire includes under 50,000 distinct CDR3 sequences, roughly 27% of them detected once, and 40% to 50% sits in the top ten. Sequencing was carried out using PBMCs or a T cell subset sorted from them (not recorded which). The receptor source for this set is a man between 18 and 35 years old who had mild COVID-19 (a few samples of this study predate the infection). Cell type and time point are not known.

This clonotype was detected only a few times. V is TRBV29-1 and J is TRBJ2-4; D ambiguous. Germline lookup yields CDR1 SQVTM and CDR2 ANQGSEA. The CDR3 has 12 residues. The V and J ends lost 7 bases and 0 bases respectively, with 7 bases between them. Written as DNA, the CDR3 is TGCAGCGCCCCTGGAGCCAAAAACATTCAGTACTTC. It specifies CSAPGAKNIQYF.

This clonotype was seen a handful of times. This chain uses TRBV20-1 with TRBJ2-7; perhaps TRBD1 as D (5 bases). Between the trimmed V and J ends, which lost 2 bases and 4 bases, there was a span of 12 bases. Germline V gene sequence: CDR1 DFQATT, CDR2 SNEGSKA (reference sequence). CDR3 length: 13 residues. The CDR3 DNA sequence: TGCAGTGCTAGACAGGGATCTTGGTACGAGCAGTACTTC. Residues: CSARQGSWYEQYF.

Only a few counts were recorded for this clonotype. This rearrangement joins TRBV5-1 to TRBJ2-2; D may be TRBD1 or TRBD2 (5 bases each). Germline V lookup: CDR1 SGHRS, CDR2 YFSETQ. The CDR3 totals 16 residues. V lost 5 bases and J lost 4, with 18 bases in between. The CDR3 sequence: CASRAQIVGTTGELFF. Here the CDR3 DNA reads TGCGCCAGCAGGGCCCAGATAGTCGGGACCACCGGGGAGCTGTTTTTT. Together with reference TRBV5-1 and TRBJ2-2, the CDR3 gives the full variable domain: KAGVTQTPRYLIKTRGQQVTLSCSPISGHRSVSWYQQTPGQGLQFLFEYFSETQRNKGNFPGRFSGRQFSNSRSEMNVSTLELGDSALYLCASRAQIVGTTGELFFGEGSRLTVL.

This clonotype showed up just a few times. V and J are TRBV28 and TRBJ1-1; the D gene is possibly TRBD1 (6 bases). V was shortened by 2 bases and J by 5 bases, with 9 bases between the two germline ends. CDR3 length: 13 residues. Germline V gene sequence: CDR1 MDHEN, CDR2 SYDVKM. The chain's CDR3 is CASSLGRGTEAFF. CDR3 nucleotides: TGTGCCAGCAGTTTAGGAAGGGGGACTGAAGCTTTCTTT.

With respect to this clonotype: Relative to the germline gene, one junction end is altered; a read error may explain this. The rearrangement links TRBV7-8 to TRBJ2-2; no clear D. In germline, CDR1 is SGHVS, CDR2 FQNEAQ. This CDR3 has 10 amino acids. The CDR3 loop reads CAVNAGELFF. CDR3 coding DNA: TGTGCCGTGAACGCCGGGGAGCTGTTTTTT.

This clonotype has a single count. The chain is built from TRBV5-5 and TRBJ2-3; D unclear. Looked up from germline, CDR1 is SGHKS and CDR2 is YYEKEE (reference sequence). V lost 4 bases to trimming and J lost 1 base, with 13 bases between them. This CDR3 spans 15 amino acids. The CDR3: CASSLPYTGTDTQYF. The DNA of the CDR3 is TGTGCCAGCAGCCTACCGTACACAGGCACAGATACGCAGTATTTT.

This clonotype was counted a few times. CDR3 DNA sequence: TGTGCCAGCAGTTTAGGCGCTAGCGGGGGGGCGCCCTACACCTACGAGCAGTACTTC. Translating gives CASSLGASGGAPYTYEQYF. The chain uses TRBV12-3 or TRBV12-4 and TRBJ2-7; 12 bases are shared with TRBD2. Germline trimming cut 1 base from V and 2 bases from J; bases unmatched to any gene: 12. CDR3 length equals 19 residues.

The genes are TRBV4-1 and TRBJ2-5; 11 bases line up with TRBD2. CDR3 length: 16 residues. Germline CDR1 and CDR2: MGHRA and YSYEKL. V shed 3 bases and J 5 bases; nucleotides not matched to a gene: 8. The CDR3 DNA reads TGCGCCAGCAGCCAGGGGATAGCGGGGGGGCCGGAGACCCAGTACTTC. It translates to CASSQGIAGGPETQYF.

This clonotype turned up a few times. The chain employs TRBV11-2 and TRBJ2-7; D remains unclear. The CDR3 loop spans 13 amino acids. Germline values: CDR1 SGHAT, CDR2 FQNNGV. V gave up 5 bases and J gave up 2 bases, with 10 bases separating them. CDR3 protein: CASSLGLPYEQYV. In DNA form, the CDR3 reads TGTGCCAGCAGCCTCGGGCTGCCCTACGAGCAGTACGTC.

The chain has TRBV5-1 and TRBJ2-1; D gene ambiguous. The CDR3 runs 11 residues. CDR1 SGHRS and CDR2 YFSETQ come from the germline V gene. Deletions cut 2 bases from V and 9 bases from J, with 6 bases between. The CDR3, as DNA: TGCGCCAGCAGCTTCGGTGGTGAGCAGTTCTTC. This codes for CASSFGGEQFF.

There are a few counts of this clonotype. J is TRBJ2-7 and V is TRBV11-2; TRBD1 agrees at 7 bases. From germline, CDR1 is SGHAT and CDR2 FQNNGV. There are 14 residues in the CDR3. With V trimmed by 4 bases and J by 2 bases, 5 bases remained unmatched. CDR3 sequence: CASSWGQLPYEQYF. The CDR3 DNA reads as TGTGCCAGCAGCTGGGGACAGTTACCCTACGAGCAGTACTTC.

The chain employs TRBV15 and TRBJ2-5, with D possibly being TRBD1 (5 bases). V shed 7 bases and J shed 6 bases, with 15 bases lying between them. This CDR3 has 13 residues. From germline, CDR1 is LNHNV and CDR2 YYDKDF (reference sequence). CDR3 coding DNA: TGTGCCACCACCGAAGCAGGGCCCCAGACCCAGTACTTC. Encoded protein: CATTEAGPQTQYF.

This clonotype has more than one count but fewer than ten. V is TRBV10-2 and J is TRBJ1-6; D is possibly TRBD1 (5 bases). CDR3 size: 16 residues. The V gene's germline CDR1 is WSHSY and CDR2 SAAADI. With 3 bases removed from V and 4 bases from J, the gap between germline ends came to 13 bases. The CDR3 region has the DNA TGCGCCAGCAGTGATACAGGCGGCGGGTATAATTCACCCCTCCACTTT. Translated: CASSDTGGGYNSPLHF.

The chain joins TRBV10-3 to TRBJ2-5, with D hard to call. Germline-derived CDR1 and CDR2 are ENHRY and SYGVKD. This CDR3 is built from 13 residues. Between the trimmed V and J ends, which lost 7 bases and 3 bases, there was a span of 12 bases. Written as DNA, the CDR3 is TGTGCCATCACGGGTGGGCTTGAAGAGACCCAGTACTTC. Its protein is CAITGGLEETQYF.

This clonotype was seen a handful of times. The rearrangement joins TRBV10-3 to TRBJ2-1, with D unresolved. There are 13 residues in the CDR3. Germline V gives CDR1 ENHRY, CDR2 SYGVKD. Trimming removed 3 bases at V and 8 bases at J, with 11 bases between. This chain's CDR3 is CAISDGLVYEQFF. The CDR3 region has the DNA TGTGCCATCAGTGATGGTCTAGTATATGAGCAGTTCTTC.

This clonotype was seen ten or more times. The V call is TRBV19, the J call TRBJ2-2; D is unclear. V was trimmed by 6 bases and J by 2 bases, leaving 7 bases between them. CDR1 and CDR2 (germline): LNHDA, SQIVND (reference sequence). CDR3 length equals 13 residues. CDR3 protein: CASRGSNTGELFF. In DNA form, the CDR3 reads TGTGCCAGTAGAGGCAGTAACACCGGGGAGCTGTTTTTT.

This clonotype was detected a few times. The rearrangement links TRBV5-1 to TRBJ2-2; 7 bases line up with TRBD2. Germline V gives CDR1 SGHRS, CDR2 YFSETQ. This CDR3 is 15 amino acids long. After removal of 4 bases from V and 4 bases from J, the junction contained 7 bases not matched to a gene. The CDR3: CASSPAGLLTGELFF. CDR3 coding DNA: TGCGCCAGCAGCCCCGCGGGACTACTCACCGGGGAGCTGTTTTTT. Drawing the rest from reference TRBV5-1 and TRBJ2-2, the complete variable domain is KAGVTQTPRYLIKTRGQQVTLSCSPISGHRSVSWYQQTPGQGLQFLFEYFSETQRNKGNFPGRFSGRQFSNSRSEMNVSTLELGDSALYLCASSPAGLLTGELFFGEGSRLTVL.

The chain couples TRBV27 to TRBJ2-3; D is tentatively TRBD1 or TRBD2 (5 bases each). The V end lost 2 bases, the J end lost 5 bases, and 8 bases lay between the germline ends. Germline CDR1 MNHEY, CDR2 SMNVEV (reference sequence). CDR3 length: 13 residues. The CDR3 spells CASSLGGQDTQYF. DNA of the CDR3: TGTGCCAGCAGTTTAGGGGGTCAAGATACGCAGTATTTT.

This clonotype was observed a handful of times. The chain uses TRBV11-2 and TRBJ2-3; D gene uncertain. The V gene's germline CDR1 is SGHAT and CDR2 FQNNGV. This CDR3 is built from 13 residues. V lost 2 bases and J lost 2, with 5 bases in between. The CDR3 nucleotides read TGTGCCAGCAGCTTAATTCCCACAGATACGCAGTATTTT. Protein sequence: CASSLIPTDTQYF.

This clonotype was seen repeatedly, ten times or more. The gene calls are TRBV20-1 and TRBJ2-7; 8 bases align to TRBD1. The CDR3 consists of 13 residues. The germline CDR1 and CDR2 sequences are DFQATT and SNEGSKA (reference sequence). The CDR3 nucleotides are TGCAGCCCTCGGGACAGGAGATCCTACGAGCAGTACTTC. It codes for CSPRDRRSYEQYF.

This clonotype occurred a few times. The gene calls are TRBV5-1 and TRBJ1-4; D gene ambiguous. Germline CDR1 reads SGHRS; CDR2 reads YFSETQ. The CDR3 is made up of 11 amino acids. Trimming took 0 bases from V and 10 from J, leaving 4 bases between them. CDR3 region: CASSLAGKLFF. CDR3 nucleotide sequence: TGCGCCAGCAGCTTGGCCGGAAAACTGTTTTTT.

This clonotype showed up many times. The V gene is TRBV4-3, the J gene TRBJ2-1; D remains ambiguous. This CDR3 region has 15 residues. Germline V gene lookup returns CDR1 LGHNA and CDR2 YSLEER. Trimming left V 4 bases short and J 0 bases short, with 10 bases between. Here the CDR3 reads CASSPGSSSYNEQFF. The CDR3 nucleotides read TGCGCCAGCAGCCCCGGTTCTAGCTCCTACAATGAGCAGTTCTTC.

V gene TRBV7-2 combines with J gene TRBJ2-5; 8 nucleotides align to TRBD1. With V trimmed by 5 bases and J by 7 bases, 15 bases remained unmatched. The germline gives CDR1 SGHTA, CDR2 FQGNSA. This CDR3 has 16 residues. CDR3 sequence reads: CASSALQGESSGTQYF. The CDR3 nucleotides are TGTGCCAGCAGCGCCCTACAGGGGGAGAGCAGCGGGACCCAGTACTTC.

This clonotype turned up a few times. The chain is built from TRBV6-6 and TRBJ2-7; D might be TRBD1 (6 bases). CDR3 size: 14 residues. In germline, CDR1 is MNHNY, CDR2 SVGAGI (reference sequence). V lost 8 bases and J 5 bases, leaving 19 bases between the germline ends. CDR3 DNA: TGTGCCAGCCGCCCTACACAGGGATCCCACGAGCAGTACTTC. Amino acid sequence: CASRPTQGSHEQYF.

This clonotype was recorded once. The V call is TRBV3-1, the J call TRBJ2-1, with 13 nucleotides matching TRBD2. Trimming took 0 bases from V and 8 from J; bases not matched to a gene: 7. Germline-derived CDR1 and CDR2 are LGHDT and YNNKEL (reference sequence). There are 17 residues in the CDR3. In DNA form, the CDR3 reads TGTGCCAGCAGCCAAGAACTAGCGGGGGGGCAGGATCATGAGCAGTTCTTC. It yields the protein CASSQELAGGQDHEQFF.

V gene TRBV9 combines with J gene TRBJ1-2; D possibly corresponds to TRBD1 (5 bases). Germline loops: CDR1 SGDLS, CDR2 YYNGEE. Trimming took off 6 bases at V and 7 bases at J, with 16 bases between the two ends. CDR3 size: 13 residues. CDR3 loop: CASILGGVVGYTF. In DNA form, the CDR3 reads TGTGCCAGCATCCTGGGGGGTGTAGTTGGCTACACCTTC.

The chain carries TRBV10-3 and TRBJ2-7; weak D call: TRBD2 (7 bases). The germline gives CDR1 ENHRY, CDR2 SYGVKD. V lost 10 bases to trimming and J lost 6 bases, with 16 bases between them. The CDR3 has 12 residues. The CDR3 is CANGEGGREQYF. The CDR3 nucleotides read TGTGCCAACGGAGAGGGGGGGCGCGAGCAGTACTTC.

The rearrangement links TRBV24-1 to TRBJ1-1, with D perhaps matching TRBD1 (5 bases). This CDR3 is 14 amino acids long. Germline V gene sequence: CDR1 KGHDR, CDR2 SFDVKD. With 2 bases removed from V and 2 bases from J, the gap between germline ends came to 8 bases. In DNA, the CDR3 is TGTGCCACCAGTGATTCCGGGACCAACACTGAAGCTTTCTTT. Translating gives CATSDSGTNTEAFF.

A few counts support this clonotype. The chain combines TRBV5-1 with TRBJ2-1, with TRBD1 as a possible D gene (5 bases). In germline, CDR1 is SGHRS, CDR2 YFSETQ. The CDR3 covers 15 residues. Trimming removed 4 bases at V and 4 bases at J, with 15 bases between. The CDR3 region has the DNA TGCGCCAGCAGCCTCCGAACAACAGGTTACAATGAGCAGTTCTTC. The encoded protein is CASSLRTTGYNEQFF.

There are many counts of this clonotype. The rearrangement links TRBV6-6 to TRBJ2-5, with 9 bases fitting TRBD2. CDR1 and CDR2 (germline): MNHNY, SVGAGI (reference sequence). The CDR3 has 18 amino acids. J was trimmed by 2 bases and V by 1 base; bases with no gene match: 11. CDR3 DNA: TGTGCCAGCAGTTACTTCCGGCCAGCGGGGGGCCCTCAAGAGACCCAGTACTTC. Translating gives CASSYFRPAGGPQETQYF.

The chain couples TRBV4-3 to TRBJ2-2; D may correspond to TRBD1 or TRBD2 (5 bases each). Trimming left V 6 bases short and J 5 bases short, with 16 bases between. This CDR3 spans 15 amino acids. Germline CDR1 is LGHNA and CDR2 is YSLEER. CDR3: CASRRLGEGTGELFF. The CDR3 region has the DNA TGCGCCAGCAGACGCCTGGGGGAAGGGACCGGGGAGCTGTTTTTT.